This T cell receptor beta chain was obtained from a study of blood T cell repertoires in COVID-19. As for the study in general: The United States, Italy and Spain provided the acute and convalescent COVID-19 samples. PBMCs, B-cell-depleted T cells, or T cells were the source of the cDNA or gDNA that made up the material.

The CDR3 covers 14 residues. CDR1 is SEHNR and CDR2 is FQNEAQ in the germline V gene (reference sequence). V gave up 5 bases and J gave up 3 bases, with 14 bases separating them. Per the authors' pipeline: Amplification from reference gene primers served as the basis for estimated nucleated cell counts. The data were produced by immunoSEQ multiplex PCR, yet TCRdb's version contains in-frame clones alone and is incomplete. The DNA was the basis for D and trimming; V, J and clone size are from that table. The data contain hundreds of thousands of clones, 85% of them singletons. This TCR came from a human donor in a cohort sampled during active COVID-19. V and J are TRBV7-9 and TRBJ2-7; weak D call: TRBD2 (6 bases). The sequenced material came from peripheral blood. This chain's CDR3 is CASSRDQGGYEQYF. As DNA, the CDR3 is TGTGCCAGCAGCCGCGATCAGGGAGGCTACGAGCAGTACTTC.